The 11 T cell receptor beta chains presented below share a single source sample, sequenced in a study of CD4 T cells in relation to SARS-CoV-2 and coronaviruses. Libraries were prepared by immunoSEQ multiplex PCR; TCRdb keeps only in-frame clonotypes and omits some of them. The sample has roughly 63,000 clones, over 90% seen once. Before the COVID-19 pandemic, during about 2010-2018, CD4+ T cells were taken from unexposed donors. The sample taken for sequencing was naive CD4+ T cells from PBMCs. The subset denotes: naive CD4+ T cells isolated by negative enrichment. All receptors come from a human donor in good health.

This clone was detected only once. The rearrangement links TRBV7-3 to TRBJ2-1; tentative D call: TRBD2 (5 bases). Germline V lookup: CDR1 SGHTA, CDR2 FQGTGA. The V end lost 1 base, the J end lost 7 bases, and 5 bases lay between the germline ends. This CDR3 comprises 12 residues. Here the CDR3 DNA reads TGTGCCAGCAGCTTAAAGCGGAATGAGCAGTTCTTC. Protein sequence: CASSLKRNEQFF. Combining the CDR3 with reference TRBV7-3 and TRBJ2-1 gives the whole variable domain GAGVSQTPSNKVTEKGKYVELRCDPISGHTALYWYRQSLGQGPEFLIYFQGTGAADDSGLPNDRFFAVRPEGSVSTLKIQRTERGDSAVYLCASSLKRNEQFFGPGTRLTVL.

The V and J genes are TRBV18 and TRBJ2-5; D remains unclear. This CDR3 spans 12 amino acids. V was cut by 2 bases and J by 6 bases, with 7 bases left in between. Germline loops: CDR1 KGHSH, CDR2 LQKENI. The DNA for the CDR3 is TGTGCCAGCTCACCAGAGCCACAGACCCAGTACTTC. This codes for CASSPEPQTQYF.

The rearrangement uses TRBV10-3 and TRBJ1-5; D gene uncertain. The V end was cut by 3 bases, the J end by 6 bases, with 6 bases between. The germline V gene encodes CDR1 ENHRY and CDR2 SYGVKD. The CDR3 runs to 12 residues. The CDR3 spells CAISDSIQPQHF. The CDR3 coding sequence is TGTGCCATCAGTGATTCGATTCAGCCCCAGCATTTT.

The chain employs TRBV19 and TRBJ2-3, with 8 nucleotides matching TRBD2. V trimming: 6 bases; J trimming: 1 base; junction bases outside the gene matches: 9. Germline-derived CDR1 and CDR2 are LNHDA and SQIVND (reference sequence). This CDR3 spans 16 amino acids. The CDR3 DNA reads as TGTGCCAGTAGCCCCGTAGCGGGACTTGGCACAGATACGCAGTATTTT. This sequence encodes CASSPVAGLGTDTQYF.

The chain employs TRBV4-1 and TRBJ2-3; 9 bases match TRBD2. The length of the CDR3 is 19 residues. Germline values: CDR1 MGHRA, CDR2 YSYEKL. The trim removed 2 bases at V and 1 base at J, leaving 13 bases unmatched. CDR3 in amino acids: CASSQRSEARTSGTDTQYF. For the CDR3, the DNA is TGCGCCAGCAGCCAAAGGTCCGAGGCCCGGACTAGCGGCACAGATACGCAGTATTTT.

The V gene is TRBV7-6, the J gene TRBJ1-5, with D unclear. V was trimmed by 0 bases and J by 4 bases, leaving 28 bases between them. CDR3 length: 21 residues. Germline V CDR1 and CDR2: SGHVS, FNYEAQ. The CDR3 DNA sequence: TGTGCCAGCAGCTTAGCTCAAAAACATCAGCCAAGGGAACCGATGAATCAGCCCCAGCATTTT. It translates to CASSLAQKHQPREPMNQPQHF.

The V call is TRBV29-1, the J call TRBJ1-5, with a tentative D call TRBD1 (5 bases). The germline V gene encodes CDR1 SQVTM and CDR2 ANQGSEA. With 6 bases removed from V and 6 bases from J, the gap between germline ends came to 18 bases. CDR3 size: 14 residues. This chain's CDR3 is CSVREGIGGQPQHF. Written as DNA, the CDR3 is TGCAGCGTGAGGGAGGGTATCGGGGGTCAGCCCCAGCATTTT.

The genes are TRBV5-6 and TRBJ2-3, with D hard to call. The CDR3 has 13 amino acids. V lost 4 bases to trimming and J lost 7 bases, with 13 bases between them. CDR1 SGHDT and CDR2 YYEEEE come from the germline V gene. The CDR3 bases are TGTGCCAGCAGCCTTGGTCCCGGCAATACGCAGTATTTT. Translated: CASSLGPGNTQYF.

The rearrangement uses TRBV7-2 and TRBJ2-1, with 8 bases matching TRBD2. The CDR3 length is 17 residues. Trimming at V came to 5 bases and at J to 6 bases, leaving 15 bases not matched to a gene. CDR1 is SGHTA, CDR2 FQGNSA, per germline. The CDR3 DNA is TGTGCCAGCAGCCCCCGCGCCGGGACTAGTCTTCGCAATGAGCAGTTCTTC. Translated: CASSPRAGTSLRNEQFF.

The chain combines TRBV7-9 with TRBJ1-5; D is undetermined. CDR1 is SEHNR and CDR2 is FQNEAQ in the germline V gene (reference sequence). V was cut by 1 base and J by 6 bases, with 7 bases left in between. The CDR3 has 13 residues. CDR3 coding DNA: TGTGCCAGCAGCTTAGGAGGTAGTCAGCCCCAGCATTTT. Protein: CASSLGGSQPQHF. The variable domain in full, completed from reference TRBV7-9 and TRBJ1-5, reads DTGVSQNPRHKITKRGQNVTFRCDPISEHNRLYWYRQTLGQGPEFLTYFQNEAQLEKSRLLSDRFSAERPKGSFSTLEIQRTEQGDSAMYLCASSLGGSQPQHFGDGTRLSIL.

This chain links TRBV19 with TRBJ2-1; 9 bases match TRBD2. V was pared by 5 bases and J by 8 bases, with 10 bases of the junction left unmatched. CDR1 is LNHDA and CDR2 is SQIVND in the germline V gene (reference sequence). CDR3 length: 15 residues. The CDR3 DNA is TGTGCCAGTAGTGCGGGGGGGCTAGGGGGTGATGAGCAGTTCTTC. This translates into CASSAGGLGGDEQFF.